This T cell receptor beta chain was sequenced in a study of T cell repertoires in cytomegalovirus infection. With respect to this clonotype: Its antigen is unidentified. Just one base apart from a much larger clone, this may be a read error.

The germline gives CDR1 MNHEY, CDR2 SVGAGI. The CDR3 is 20 residues long. One entry per CDR3 protein results from TCRdb running MiXCR on the reads. The repertoire holds 650,000 to 900,000 distinct CDR3 sequences, about 33% seen once, with 9.5% to 15% in the top ten. Study outcomes and limitations: Carriers of CMV and the relevant HLA type were discriminated by public TCR beta frequency. In two of eight donors, the top clonotype was HLA-C-restricted CMV-specific.

The starting material was cultured CD8+ T cells from PBMCs, obtained from culture after CMV antigen stimulation. This sequence joins TRBV6-5 and TRBJ1-2, with D possibly being TRBD1 (5 bases). This TCR derives from a human donor in good health (CMV status not recorded). Some clones in this sample may be carry-over from other donors' samples. The CDR3 spells CVSSYSRGGWRPEPYYGYTF. In nucleotides, the CDR3 is TGTGTCAGCAGTTACTCTCGGGGCGGATGGAGACCCGAACCTTACTATGGCTACACCTTC.